The 30 T cell receptor beta chains below were found in one sample sequenced in a study of CD4+ T cells in melanoma. The data were produced by immunoSEQ multiplex PCR, yet TCRdb's version contains in-frame clones alone and is incomplete. Of more than 8,000 clones listed, roughly 60% are singletons. Sequencing was done on a sample of cells from a culture (not recorded whether cultured in vitro). All receptors derive from a human donor with melanoma.

This clone showed up just a few times. V is TRBV7-9 and J is TRBJ2-1; 13 bases are shared with TRBD2. Unmatched junction bases numbered 12, after V lost 5 bases and J lost 14 bases. Germline values: CDR1 SEHNR, CDR2 FQNEAQ (reference sequence). CDR3 length: 15 residues. The CDR3, as DNA: TGTGCCAGCAGCCTAACCGGGACTAGCGGGGCTAAGGAGTTCTTC. The encoded protein is CASSLTGTSGAKEFF.

This clone was seen a handful of times. V usage is TRBV7-9 and J usage is TRBJ2-2, with TRBD2 matching over 7 bases. The CDR3 sequence is 13 residues long. Germline-derived CDR1 and CDR2 are SEHNR and FQNEAQ (reference sequence). V lost 8 bases, J lost 3 bases, and 3 bases stayed unmatched. CDR3 in amino acids: CASSRGDTGELFF. The CDR3 nucleotides read TGTGCCAGCTCCCGGGGGGACACCGGGGAGCTGTTTTTT.

The J gene is TRBJ2-5, the V gene TRBV15, with unresolved D. Germline V gene sequence: CDR1 LNHNV, CDR2 YYDKDF (reference sequence). V shed 0 bases and J shed 6 bases, with 14 bases lying between them. This CDR3 comprises 15 residues. The CDR3, as DNA: TGTGCCACCAGCAGAGATCTAGGGCAGTCTAAGACCCAGTACTTC. Its protein is CATSRDLGQSKTQYF.

The chain is built from TRBV2 and TRBJ2-5; no reliable D call. Trimming removed 7 bases at V and 5 bases at J, with 8 bases between. CDR1 SNHLY and CDR2 FYNNEI come from the germline V gene. CDR3 length equals 11 residues. CDR3 nucleotides: TGTGCCAGCAAAGTACAGGAGACCCAGTACTTC. Its translation is CASKVQETQYF.

J is TRBJ2-7 and V is TRBV9, with D perhaps TRBD1 or TRBD2 (5 bases each). There are 13 residues in the CDR3. With 4 bases removed from V and 2 bases from J, the gap between germline ends came to 10 bases. The germline gives CDR1 SGDLS, CDR2 YYNGEE. CDR3 protein: CASSFRDAYEQYF. For the CDR3, the DNA is TGTGCCAGCAGCTTCCGGGACGCCTACGAGCAGTACTTC. Drawing the rest from reference TRBV9 and TRBJ2-7, the complete variable domain is DSGVTQTPKHLITATGQRVTLRCSPRSGDLSVYWYQQSLDQGLQFLIQYYNGEERAKGNILERFSAQQFPDLHSELNLSSLELGDSALYFCASSFRDAYEQYFGPGTRLTVT.

The rearrangement uses TRBV19 and TRBJ1-1; the D gene is possibly TRBD1 (5 bases). Trimming pared 2 bases from V and 0 bases from J, leaving 7 bases between. The germline V gene encodes CDR1 LNHDA and CDR2 SQIVND (reference sequence). This CDR3 has 14 residues. CDR3 coding DNA: TGTGCCAGTAGTATACAGGGTATGAACACTGAAGCTTTCTTT. This gives the protein CASSIQGMNTEAFF.

This clone appeared a single time. The V call is TRBV5-1, the J call TRBJ2-3; TRBD1 is a possible D gene (6 bases). This CDR3 spans 16 amino acids. Per germline, CDR1 SGHRS and CDR2 YFSETQ. V lost 1 base and J 0 bases, leaving 12 bases between the germline ends. The CDR3 reads CASSLMGAESTDTQYF. The CDR3 DNA reads TGCGCCAGCAGCTTGATGGGGGCAGAAAGCACAGATACGCAGTATTTT.

The V and J genes are TRBV7-8 and TRBJ2-3; D call uncertain. The V gene lost 5 bases and the J gene lost 2 bases, with 8 bases spanning the gap. The CDR3 runs 13 residues. Germline CDR1 SGHVS, CDR2 FQNEAQ. The CDR3: CASSLSPTDTQYF. The CDR3 nucleotides read TGTGCCAGCAGCCTTAGCCCCACAGATACGCAGTATTTT.

The rearrangement uses TRBV7-8 and TRBJ1-6; unclear D gene. Germline CDR1 SGHVS, CDR2 FQNEAQ. Trimming stripped 2 bases from V and 7 bases from J, with 9 bases between. This CDR3 has 14 residues. The CDR3 sequence: CASSLRQPNSPLHF. The CDR3 DNA is TGTGCCAGCAGCTTACGTCAGCCCAATTCACCCCTCCACTTT.

The chain recombines TRBV6-6 with TRBJ2-4; no clear D gene. CDR1 is MNHNY, CDR2 SVGAGI, per germline (reference sequence). The length of the CDR3 is 15 residues. V was cut by 2 bases and J by 0 bases, with 8 bases left in between. CDR3 amino acids: CASSYGPLAKNIQYF. The CDR3 coding sequence is TGTGCCAGCAGTTACGGACCATTAGCCAAAAACATTCAGTACTTC.

This clone was detected only a few times. V is TRBV12-5 and J is TRBJ1-5, with a weak D call TRBD1 (5 bases). Germline CDR1 and CDR2: LGHNT and FRNRAP. The CDR3 totals 14 residues. The V end lost 1 base, the J end lost 3 bases, and 7 bases lay between the germline ends. CDR3 DNA: TGTGCTAGTGGTTTGGGCAGGGTCAATCAGCCCCAGCATTTT. It translates to CASGLGRVNQPQHF.

By sample share, this clone is medium-sized. J is TRBJ1-1 and V is TRBV11-2; the D is unclear. Deletions cut 1 base from V and 1 base from J, with 13 bases between. Germline values: CDR1 SGHAT, CDR2 FQNNGV. There are 16 residues in the CDR3. DNA of the CDR3: TGTGCCAGCAGCTTAGTGATGGGAATTAAGAACACTGAAGCTTTCTTT. Protein: CASSLVMGIKNTEAFF.

The CDR3 nucleotides are TGTGCCAGCAGCACCTTTAGCGGGCCATACAATGAGCAGTTCTTC. This encodes CASSTFSGPYNEQFF. The chain has TRBV7-2 and TRBJ2-1, with 7 bases lining up with TRBD2. In germline, CDR1 is SGHTA, CDR2 FQGNSA. Germline trimming cut 5 bases from V and 4 bases from J; bases unmatched to any gene: 8. The CDR3 covers 15 residues.

The CDR3 DNA reads as TGCGCCAGCAGCCAAGCAAAGACAGGGGGCACAGATACGCAGTATTTT. Translating it yields CASSQAKTGGTDTQYF. V is TRBV4-1 and J is TRBJ2-3; TRBD1 matches 8 bases. The CDR3 extends over 16 amino acids. Trimming removed 1 base from V and 1 base from J; junction bases left unmatched: 4. The V gene's germline CDR1 is MGHRA and CDR2 YSYEKL.

The gene calls are TRBV19 and TRBJ1-1, with D uncertain. Trimming took 3 bases from V and 1 from J, leaving 6 bases between them. Germline V gene lookup returns CDR1 LNHDA and CDR2 SQIVND (reference sequence). This CDR3 has 13 amino acids. The CDR3 DNA sequence: TGTGCCAGTAGTATTTCCAGGAACACTGAAGCTTTCTTT. Its translation: CASSISRNTEAFF.

The chain employs TRBV5-4 and TRBJ2-2; perhaps D is TRBD1 or TRBD2 (5 bases each). The CDR3 runs 15 residues. The V and J ends lost 4 bases and 3 bases respectively, with 13 bases between them. CDR1 is SGHNT, CDR2 YYREEE, per germline (reference sequence). This chain's CDR3 is CASSRDPQDTGELFF. Here the CDR3 DNA reads TGTGCCAGCAGCCGGGACCCACAGGACACCGGGGAGCTGTTTTTT.

This rearrangement joins TRBV6-5 to TRBJ2-2; D uncertain. The CDR3 covers 15 residues. Germline CDR1 MNHEY, CDR2 SVGAGI. The V and J ends lost 1 base and 5 bases respectively, with 11 bases between them. The CDR3 DNA reads TGTGCCAGCAGTTACTTCCGACGTTCGACCGGGGAGCTGTTTTTT. Translating it yields CASSYFRRSTGELFF.

The rearrangement uses TRBV7-9 and TRBJ1-4; possible D gene TRBD1, 6 bases. Germline CDR1 SEHNR, CDR2 FQNEAQ (reference sequence). This CDR3 is built from 16 residues. The ends were cut back, 6 bases at V and 4 bases at J, with 18 bases in the middle. CDR3 DNA sequence: TGTGCCAGCAGTCCCCTTCGGGGGCTGAGTAATGAAAAACTGTTTTTT. It is translated as CASSPLRGLSNEKLFF. Combining the CDR3 with reference TRBV7-9 and TRBJ1-4 gives the whole variable domain DTGVSQNPRHKITKRGQNVTFRCDPISEHNRLYWYRQTLGQGPEFLTYFQNEAQLEKSRLLSDRFSAERPKGSFSTLEIQRTEQGDSAMYLCASSPLRGLSNEKLFFGSGTQLSVL.

The CDR3 sequence is CASSPIVGPRRTEAFF. For the CDR3, the DNA is TGTGCCAGCAGTCCGATAGTGGGGCCGAGAAGGACTGAAGCTTTCTTT. The chain couples TRBV27 to TRBJ1-1; D is perhaps TRBD1 (5 bases). The V gene's germline CDR1 is MNHEY and CDR2 SMNVEV (reference sequence). V shed 5 bases and J shed 5 bases, with 21 bases lying between them. This CDR3 has 16 residues.

The rearrangement uses TRBV7-6 and TRBJ2-1; 7 bases match TRBD1. The CDR3 has 15 amino acids. CDR1 is SGHVS, CDR2 FNYEAQ, per germline. The V and J ends lost 5 bases and 4 bases, in that order; junction bases with no gene match: 8. For the CDR3, the DNA is TGTGCCAGCAGCAGAGAGGGGGCAGGTTACAATGAGCAGTTCTTC. This translates into CASSREGAGYNEQFF. The variable domain in full, with the rest retrieved from reference TRBV7-6 and TRBJ2-1, is GAGVSQSPRYKVTKRGQDVALRCDPISGHVSLYWYRQALGQGPEFLTYFNYEAQQDKSGLPNDRFSAERPEGSISTLTIQRTEQRDSAMYRCASSREGAGYNEQFFGPGTRLTVL.

The chain combines TRBV7-8 with TRBJ1-5; D is ambiguous. The V gene's germline CDR1 is SGHVS and CDR2 FQNEAQ. V was trimmed by 3 bases and J by 0 bases, leaving 6 bases between them. CDR3 length: 14 amino acids. The CDR3 protein is CASSFRGSNQPQHF. The CDR3 bases are TGTGCCAGCAGCTTTCGGGGTAGCAATCAGCCCCAGCATTTT.

The chain has TRBV4-1 and TRBJ2-7; 10 bases fit TRBD1. Germline V gene sequence: CDR1 MGHRA, CDR2 YSYEKL. CDR3 length: 17 amino acids. The V segment lost 3 bases and the J segment 7 bases; nucleotides outside the gene matches: 15. CDR3 residues: CASSHTPGQGSGREQYF. In nucleotides, the CDR3 is TGCGCCAGCAGCCACACCCCGGGACAGGGGTCGGGTCGGGAGCAGTACTTC.

The chain is built from TRBV2 and TRBJ2-1, with D perhaps TRBD1 (5 bases). The CDR3 runs 14 residues. The germline V gene encodes CDR1 SNHLY and CDR2 FYNNEI. V lost 6 bases, J lost 5 bases, and 14 bases lay in between. CDR3 nucleotides: TGTGCCAGCAGGTCGACAGCGCTCCACAATGAGCAGTTCTTC. Translating gives CASRSTALHNEQFF.

The chain has TRBV30 and TRBJ1-3, with D unclear. The CDR3 extends over 13 amino acids. V lost 2 bases and J 7 bases, leaving 12 bases between the germline ends. Looked up from germline, CDR1 is GTSNPN and CDR2 is SVGIG (reference sequence). This CDR3 reads CAWSSERRNTIYF. The CDR3 DNA sequence: TGTGCCTGGAGTTCAGAACGGCGGAACACCATATATTTT.

The chain combines TRBV11-2 with TRBJ2-7, with D perhaps matching TRBD1 (6 bases). The CDR3 runs 14 residues. V gave up 5 bases and J gave up 5 bases, with 16 bases separating them. Germline V gene data show CDR1 as SGHAT and CDR2 as FQNNGV. In DNA form, the CDR3 reads TGTGCCAGCAGCGTAGCGTACAGGGTCAACGAGCAGTACTTC. It specifies CASSVAYRVNEQYF.

The rearrangement joins TRBV11-2 to TRBJ1-1, with D hard to call. Germline V gene sequence: CDR1 SGHAT, CDR2 FQNNGV. V lost 4 bases and J 5 bases, leaving 11 bases between the germline ends. This CDR3 has 13 amino acids. CDR3 protein: CASSSRGRTEAFF. The CDR3 DNA is TGTGCCAGCAGCTCCCGGGGAAGAACTGAAGCTTTCTTT.

The chain couples TRBV6-5 to TRBJ2-3; D unclear. Germline V gene sequence: CDR1 MNHEY, CDR2 SVGAGI. CDR3 length: 9 residues. Between the trimmed V and J ends, which lost 7 bases and 9 bases, there was a span of 5 bases. The CDR3 sequence is CASKRTQYF. As DNA, the CDR3 is TGTGCCAGCAAACGAACGCAGTATTTT.

The chain joins TRBV5-1 to TRBJ1-1; D perhaps matches TRBD1 (5 bases). Germline V gene data show CDR1 as SGHRS and CDR2 as YFSETQ. The CDR3 is made up of 16 amino acids. V lost 3 bases to trimming and J lost 2 bases, with 17 bases between them. The DNA for the CDR3 is TGCGCCAGCAGCTCGGGGCTTACCGGGACCAACACTGAAGCTTTCTTT. As protein: CASSSGLTGTNTEAFF.

The rearrangement uses TRBV19 and TRBJ2-5; 9 bases fit TRBD1. CDR1 and CDR2 from the germline V gene are LNHDA and SQIVND (reference sequence). The CDR3 length is 16 residues. V dropped 3 bases and J dropped 2; count of bases not matched to a gene: 7. CDR3 loop: CASSISLGQGQETQYF. In DNA, the CDR3 is TGTGCCAGTAGTATCTCTTTGGGACAGGGTCAAGAGACCCAGTACTTC.

This clone was seen a single time. The chain carries TRBV18 and TRBJ2-5, with 7 bases matching TRBD1. In germline, CDR1 is KGHSH, CDR2 LQKENI. CDR3 length: 13 amino acids. With V trimmed by 6 bases and J by 2 bases, 3 bases remained unmatched. CDR3 coding DNA: TGTGCCAGCTCCAGGGACAGACAAGAGACCCAGTACTTC. It codes for CASSRDRQETQYF.